This TCR beta chain was sequenced during a study of T cells in narcolepsy. Study as a whole: Patients with NT1 or NT2 and healthy control donors were enrolled. The study, taken as a whole, reports: Same-patient CSF and blood CD4+ T cell clonotypes included HCRT-specific and TRIB2-specific autoreactive ones. No autoreactive T cell clone sequences appeared in some memory CD4+ repertoires. Healthy controls reportedly lacked the autoreactive clonotypes serially found in patients' blood.

As regards this clone: Antigen unknown.

This table comes from immunoSEQ multiplex PCR, and its TCRdb copy is limited to in-frame clones, with some not included. Of some 20,000 clones in the sample, roughly four fifths were seen once. CDR3 length equals 14 residues. The ends lost 6 bases at V and 2 bases at J; junction bases unmatched: 7. Germline assignment: CDR1 MDHEN and CDR2 SYDVKM. V usage is TRBV28 and J usage is TRBJ2-7, with 7 nucleotides matching TRBD2. The TCR was taken from a human donor in good health. Sample: memory (CD45RA-) CD4+ T cells from blood. The CDR3 loop reads CASRGSGRAYEQYF. In DNA form, the CDR3 reads TGTGCCAGCAGGGGGTCGGGGAGGGCCTACGAGCAGTACTTC.